This T cell receptor (beta chain) was sequenced during a study of blood T cell repertoires in COVID-19. Study-wide context: T cells, B-cell-depleted T cells, or PBMCs provided the cDNA or gDNA that served as material.

It was during active infection that Seattle patients were enrolled and then longitudinally followed. Study processing details: It was from reference gene primer amplification that nucleated cell counts were estimated. The protocol was immunoSEQ multiplex PCR, while the TCRdb copy is restricted to in-frame clones and leaves out a portion. The D gene and trimming were derived from the DNA, and the V and J assignments and clone size from that table. The sample includes approximately 180,000 clones, roughly 80% of them seen just once. This clone was counted once. The CDR3 covers 13 residues. Germline CDR1 and CDR2: MNHEY and SVGAGI. Between the trimmed V and J ends, which lost 11 bases and 6 bases, there was a span of 19 bases.

Sequenced input: peripheral blood. The TCR originated in a woman at least 80 years old with COVID-19, enrolled during active disease. V is TRBV6-5 and J is TRBJ1-2, with D possibly being TRBD1 (5 bases). DNA for the CDR3: TGTGCCGGCGCGCGCCGACAGAAGCATGGCTACACCTTC. Translating gives CAGARRQKHGYTF.